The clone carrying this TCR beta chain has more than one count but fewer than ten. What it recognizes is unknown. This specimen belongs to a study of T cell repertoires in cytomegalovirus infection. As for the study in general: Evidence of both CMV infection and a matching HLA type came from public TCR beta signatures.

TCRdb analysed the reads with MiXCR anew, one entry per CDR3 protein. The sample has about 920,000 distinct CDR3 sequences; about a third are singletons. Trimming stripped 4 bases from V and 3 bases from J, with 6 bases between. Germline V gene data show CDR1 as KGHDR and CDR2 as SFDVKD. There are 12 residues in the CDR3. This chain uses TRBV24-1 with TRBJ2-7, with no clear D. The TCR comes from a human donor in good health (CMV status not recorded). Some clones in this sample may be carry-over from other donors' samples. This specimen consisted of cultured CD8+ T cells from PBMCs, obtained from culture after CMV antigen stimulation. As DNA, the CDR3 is TGTGCCACCAGTGAAACAAGCTACGAGCAGTACTTC. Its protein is CATSETSYEQYF.